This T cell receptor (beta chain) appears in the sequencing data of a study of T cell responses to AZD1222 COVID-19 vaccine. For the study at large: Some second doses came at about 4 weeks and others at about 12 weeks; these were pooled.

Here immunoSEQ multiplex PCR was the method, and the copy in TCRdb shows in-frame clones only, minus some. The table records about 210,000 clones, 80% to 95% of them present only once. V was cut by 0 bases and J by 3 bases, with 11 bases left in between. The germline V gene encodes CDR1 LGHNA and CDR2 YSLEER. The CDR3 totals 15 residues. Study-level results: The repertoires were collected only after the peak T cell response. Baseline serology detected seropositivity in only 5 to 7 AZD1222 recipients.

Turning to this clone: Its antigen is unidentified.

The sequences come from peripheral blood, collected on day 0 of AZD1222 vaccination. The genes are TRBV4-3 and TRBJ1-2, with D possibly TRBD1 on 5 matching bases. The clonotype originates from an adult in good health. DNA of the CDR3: TGCGCCAGCAGCCAAGATGTAACAGGAGACTATGGCTACACCTTC. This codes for CASSQDVTGDYGYTF.